These 5 T cell receptor beta chains share one sample of origin, sequenced in a study of metastatic and nonmetastatic thyroid tumors. No treatment of any kind had been given to any patient before thyroid surgery. TCRdb re-called clones via MiXCR from the PCR reads. Among around 20,000 clones listed, 25% to 30% were seen once. Sequenced sample: blood. These receptors originate from a female donor with papillary thyroid cancer or a benign thyroid nodule (not recorded which). Some clones in this sample may be carry-over from other donors' samples.

This clone was detected a few times. The genes are TRBV6-1 and TRBJ2-7, with 13 bases lining up with TRBD2. Germline loops: CDR1 MNHNS, CDR2 SASEGT. J lost 5 bases, V lost 10 bases, and 8 bases had no gene match. The CDR3 has 14 residues. The CDR3 DNA follows: TGTGCCACCGGAGATGGACTAGCGGGAGACGAGCAGTACTTC. It is translated as CATGDGLAGDEQYF.

A few counts support this clone. The gene calls are TRBV30 and TRBJ1-4; D is perhaps TRBD1 (5 bases). The CDR3 has 16 residues. Trimming took off 2 bases at V and 8 bases at J, with 21 bases between the two ends. The germline gives CDR1 GTSNPN, CDR2 SVGIG (reference sequence). This chain's CDR3 is CAWSYGIDSQPEKLFF. CDR3 bases: TGTGCCTGGAGTTACGGCATTGACAGCCAACCGGAAAAACTGTTTTTT.

The chain recombines TRBV5-4 with TRBJ2-7; 7 bases line up with TRBD1. With 2 bases clipped from V and 5 bases from J, the junction kept 7 bases outside the gene matches. The CDR3 loop spans 14 amino acids. Germline CDR1 and CDR2: SGHNT and YYREEE (reference sequence). The CDR3 nucleotides are TGTGCCAGCAGCTTATCGACAGGGATCGACGAGCAGTACTTC. The encoded protein is CASSLSTGIDEQYF.

This clone appeared many times. In DNA, the CDR3 is TGTGCCATCAGCCCGGGACGCCAAGAGACCCAGTACTTC. The encoded protein is CAISPGRQETQYF. The chain joins TRBV10-3 to TRBJ2-5, with D perhaps given as TRBD1 or TRBD2 (5 bases each). CDR3 length: 13 residues. Trimming removed 6 bases at V and 1 base at J, with 9 bases between. Germline assignment: CDR1 ENHRY and CDR2 SYGVKD.

The rearrangement uses TRBV6-6 and TRBJ1-2, with TRBD1 matching over 10 bases. Trimming at V came to 2 bases and at J to 7 bases, leaving 4 bases not matched to a gene. Germline values: CDR1 MNHNY, CDR2 SVGAGI (reference sequence). The CDR3 runs 14 residues. CDR3 sequence reads: CASSYGTGAFGYTF. In DNA, the CDR3 is TGTGCCAGCAGTTACGGGACAGGGGCTTTTGGCTACACCTTC.